The clone carrying this TCR beta chain was recorded many times. The antigen is unknown. The data are from a study of identical twins. Notes on the study in general: In beta out-of-frame sequences, the excess sharing between twins was weaker. Abundant beta clonotypes from cord blood bore fewer insertions; memory repertoires lacked this pattern.

The donor group consisted entirely of healthy Caucasians. CDR3 length: 15 residues. V lost 5 bases to trimming and J lost 7 bases; unmatched junction nucleotides: 5. Template switching introduced a universal primer site, and the cDNA bore unique molecular identifiers. TCRdb re-analysed the 5' RACE reads in MiXCR, keeping a single row per CDR3 protein. The sample records some 630,000 distinct CDR3 sequences, roughly 7.2% being singletons. This same sample was also taken into another study, of yellow fever vaccine responses in identical twins.

The sequence came from a young woman in good health. J is TRBJ2-1 and V is TRBV12-3 or TRBV12-4; 13 nucleotides agree with TRBD2. Specimen: PBMCs. The CDR3 spells CASSPPGLAGNEQFF. The CDR3 DNA follows: TGTGCCAGCAGTCCGCCGGGACTAGCGGGGAATGAGCAGTTCTTC.